This is a list of T cell receptor beta chains from one sample in a study of lymphopenia after photon versus proton radiotherapy. Only in-frame clones appear in the TCRdb table, and some are missing; sequencing was by immunoSEQ multiplex PCR. The sample lists 53,000 or so clones, around 82% occurring once. The input for sequencing was peripheral blood, taken from a patient treated with photon-based radiotherapy. These receptors all come from a man in his fifties with gastric cancer. The CDR3 runs from the conserved cysteine through the conserved F or W. D genes are given only for firm matches. For some rows the clone size is stated as once, few or many, or as a class when expanded; others skip it.

D gene	V gene	clone size	J gene	CDR3 protein	CDR3 DNA
TRBD1	TRBV27	.	TRBJ2-1	CASSTDRVGIEQFF	TGTGCCAGCAGTACGGACAGGGTTGGGATTGAGCAGTTCTTC
TRBD1	TRBV5-1	.	TRBJ1-4	CASSPGGRFEKLFF	TGCGCCAGCAGCCCAGGGGGCAGGTTTGAAAAACTGTTTTTT
.	TRBV7-2	.	TRBJ2-4	CASSRADDIQYF	TGTGCCAGCAGCAGGGCGGATGACATTCAGTACTTC
.	TRBV20-1	.	TRBJ1-2	CSVNGVYGYTF	TGCAGTGTTAACGGGGTCTATGGCTACACCTTC
.	TRBV4-3	.	TRBJ2-2	CASSLTGFTGELFF	TGCGCCAGCAGCCTCACGGGGTTCACCGGGGAGCTGTTTTTT
TRBD2	TRBV27	.	TRBJ2-7	CASSPPAGPGYEQYF	TGTGCCAGCAGTCCGCCAGCGGGGCCTGGCTACGAGCAGTACTTC
TRBD1	TRBV29-1	.	TRBJ2-5	CSVATGGEFGETQYF	TGCAGCGTTGCGACAGGGGGCGAATTTGGAGAGACCCAGTACTTC
TRBD2	TRBV19	.	TRBJ2-3	CASSSLAGSTDTQYF	TGTGCCAGTAGCTCTCTAGCGGGAAGTACAGATACGCAGTATTTT
.	TRBV2	.	TRBJ2-7	CASSPGHTYEQYF	TGTGCCAGCAGTCCGGGACACACCTACGAGCAGTACTTC
.	TRBV2	.	TRBJ2-1	CASSFRYNEQFF	TGTGCCAGCAGTTTCAGATACAATGAGCAGTTCTTC
.	TRBV6-5	.	TRBJ2-7	CASSYLDTLSSQYF	TGTGCCAGCAGTTACTTGGACACCTTATCATCGCAGTACTTC
.	TRBV4-1	.	TRBJ2-3	CASSQGPDTQYF	TGCGCCAGCAGCCAAGGCCCAGATACGCAGTATTTT
TRBD2	TRBV5-1	.	TRBJ2-5	CASSSGRGQETQYF	TGCGCCAGCAGTAGCGGGAGGGGACAAGAGACCCAGTACTTC
.	TRBV15	.	TRBJ2-6	CATSSRGNGANVLTF	TGTGCCACCAGCTCGCGTGGGAATGGGGCCAACGTCCTGACTTTC
TRBD1	TRBV30	.	TRBJ2-2	CAWSTRQGNTGELFF	TGTGCCTGGAGTACCCGACAGGGAAACACCGGGGAGCTGTTTTTT
.	TRBV19	.	TRBJ2-7	CASSAGQRIEQYF	TGTGCCAGTAGTGCAGGACAGCGTATAGAGCAGTACTTC
TRBD2	TRBV6-6	.	TRBJ2-5	CASSYSGRSSQETQYF	TGTGCCAGCAGTTATTCCGGGAGGTCGTCACAAGAGACCCAGTACTTC
.	TRBV7-3	.	TRBJ2-3	CASSGQTTDTQYF	TGTGCCAGCTCGGGACAAACCACAGATACGCAGTATTTT
.	TRBV7-6	.	TRBJ2-5	CASSGRGETQYF	TGTGCCAGCAGTGGGCGGGGTGAGACCCAGTACTTC
.	TRBV7-8	.	TRBJ1-1	CASSFNIYTSGTEAFF	TGTGCCAGCAGCTTTAATATTTACACGAGCGGAACTGAAGCTTTCTTT
TRBD2	TRBV7-9	few	TRBJ2-3	CASSLGSSGRGTDTQYF	TGTGCCAGCAGCTTAGGATCTAGCGGGAGGGGCACAGATACGCAGTATTTT
.	TRBV6-5	.	TRBJ2-1	CASSPMDPGFF	TGTGCCAGCAGTCCCATGGACCCGGGGTTCTTC
TRBD2	TRBV14	.	TRBJ2-1	CASSPSGTEQFF	TGTGCCAGCAGCCCCAGCGGGACTGAGCAGTTCTTC
TRBD2	TRBV5-1	.	TRBJ2-7	CASSLTSGLYEQYF	TGCGCCAGCAGCTTGACTAGCGGCCTCTACGAGCAGTACTTC
TRBD1	TRBV2	once	TRBJ2-7	CASSQTGTYEQYF	TGTGCCAGCAGTCAGACAGGGACCTACGAGCAGTACTTC
TRBD1	TRBV7-7	.	TRBJ1-4	CASSLGQGASEKLFF	TGTGCCAGCAGCTTAGGCCAGGGGGCGAGTGAAAAACTGTTTTTT
.	TRBV30	.	TRBJ1-5	CAWSFDNSDQPQHF	TGTGCCTGGAGTTTCGACAATTCCGACCAGCCCCAGCATTTT
.	TRBV7-9	.	TRBJ1-1	CASSPSRNRGTEAFF	TGTGCCAGCAGCCCTAGCAGGAATCGTGGCACTGAAGCTTTCTTT
TRBD1	TRBV5-4	.	TRBJ1-2	CASRLTGASWGYTF	TGTGCCAGCAGGTTGACAGGGGCGTCGTGGGGCTACACCTTC
TRBD1	TRBV7-9	.	TRBJ1-1	CASSSNWPTGDDPEAFF	TGTGCCAGCAGCTCAAATTGGCCGACAGGGGATGACCCTGAAGCTTTCTTT
.	TRBV5-1	.	TRBJ2-1	CASSLSLNNEQFF	TGCGCCAGCAGCTTGAGCTTGAACAATGAGCAGTTCTTC
.	TRBV10-3	once	TRBJ1-3	CATLQGSGNTIYF	TGTGCCACCTTACAGGGCTCTGGAAACACCATATATTTT
TRBD2	TRBV27	.	TRBJ2-1	CASSFLPLGLAVYNEQFF	TGTGCCAGCAGTTTCCTCCCCTTGGGACTAGCGGTCTACAATGAGCAGTTCTTC
.	TRBV5-1	few	TRBJ2-5	CASSLGHSKETQYF	TGCGCCAGCAGCTTGGGGCACTCGAAAGAGACCCAGTACTTC
.	TRBV5-6	.	TRBJ1-5	CASSLDKGPGSQPQHF	TGTGCCAGCAGCTTGGACAAAGGGCCGGGGAGTCAGCCCCAGCATTTT
.	TRBV30	few	TRBJ1-1	CAWSVGRETEAFF	TGTGCCTGGAGTGTCGGCCGGGAAACTGAAGCTTTCTTT
.	TRBV6-5	once	TRBJ2-3	CASSWGRSGDTQYF	TGTGCCAGCAGTTGGGGACGGAGCGGGGATACGCAGTATTTT
TRBD1	TRBV7-8	.	TRBJ2-2	CASSPEPLTGTGELFF	TGTGCCAGCAGCCCAGAACCCTTGACAGGGACCGGGGAGCTGTTTTTT
.	TRBV25-1	few	TRBJ1-2	CASSDIGGGNYGYTF	TGTGCCAGCAGTGATATTGGGGGCGGCAACTATGGCTACACCTTC
.	TRBV4-1	.	TRBJ1-4	CASSQDSVVAATNEKLFF	TGCGCCAGCAGCCAAGATTCGGTAGTGGCAGCAACTAATGAAAAACTGTTTTTT
TRBD2	TRBV19	.	TRBJ2-4	CASGLIPSGTSGRGENIQYF	TGTGCCAGTGGGCTTATCCCGTCCGGGACTAGCGGTCGAGGTGAAAACATTCAGTACTTC
.	TRBV12-5	.	TRBJ1-2	CASGLVPQHNYGYTF	TGTGCTAGTGGTTTGGTGCCGCAACACAACTATGGCTACACCTTC
.	TRBV6-5	.	TRBJ2-1	CASSYDRGGLNEQFF	TGTGCCAGCAGTTACGACAGGGGAGGGCTCAATGAGCAGTTCTTC
TRBD2	TRBV14	few	TRBJ2-3	CASSQYASGGTDTQYF	TGTGCCAGCAGCCAATATGCTAGCGGAGGCACAGATACGCAGTATTTT
TRBD2	TRBV7-2	.	TRBJ2-7	CASSLGLAGYEQYF	TGTGCCAGCAGCTTAGGTCTAGCGGGCTACGAGCAGTACTTC
TRBD2	TRBV6-1	.	TRBJ2-3	CASSGGTIKTTDTQYF	TGTGCCAGCAGTGGGGGGACTATAAAAACCACAGATACGCAGTATTTT
TRBD1	TRBV11-2	.	TRBJ1-2	CASSLMTGRIGYTF	TGTGCCAGCAGCCTAATGACAGGGCGGATCGGCTACACCTTC
.	TRBV7-9	once	TRBJ1-1	CASSFSGNTEAFF	TGTGCCAGCAGCTTCTCGGGGAACACTGAAGCTTTCTTT
.	TRBV6-1	.	TRBJ2-1	CASSEQGIFLWNEQFF	TGTGCCAGCAGTGAACAGGGGATTTTTCTCTGGAATGAGCAGTTCTTC